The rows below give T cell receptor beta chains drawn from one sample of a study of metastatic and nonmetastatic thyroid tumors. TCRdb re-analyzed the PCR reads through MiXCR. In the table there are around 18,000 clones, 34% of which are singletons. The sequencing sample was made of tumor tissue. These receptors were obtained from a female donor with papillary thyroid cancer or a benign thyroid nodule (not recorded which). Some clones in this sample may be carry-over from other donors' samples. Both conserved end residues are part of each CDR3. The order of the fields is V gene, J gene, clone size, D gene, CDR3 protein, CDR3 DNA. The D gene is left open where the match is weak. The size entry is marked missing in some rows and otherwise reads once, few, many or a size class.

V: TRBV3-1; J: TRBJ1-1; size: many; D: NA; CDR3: CASSPRLGTEAFF; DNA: TGTGCCAGCAGCCCGCGTCTGGGCACTGAAGCTTTCTTT
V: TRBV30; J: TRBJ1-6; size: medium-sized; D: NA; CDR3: CAWSIQGNSPLHF; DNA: TGTGCCTGGAGTATACAGGGTAATTCACCCCTCCACTTT
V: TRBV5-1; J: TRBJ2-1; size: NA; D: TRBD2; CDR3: CASSLPLVFGGRRTYNEQFF; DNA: TGCGCCAGCAGCTTGCCTTTAGTCTTCGGCGGGAGGAGAACCTACAATGAGCAGTTCTTC
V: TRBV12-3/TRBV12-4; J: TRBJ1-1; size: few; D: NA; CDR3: CASSFGHQNTEAFF; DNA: TGTGCCAGCAGTTTTGGACACCAGAACACTGAAGCTTTCTTT
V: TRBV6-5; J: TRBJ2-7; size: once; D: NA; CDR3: CASRYIGTLRPYEQYF; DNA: TGTGCCAGCAGATATATCGGGACACTCAGACCCTACGAGCAGTACTTC
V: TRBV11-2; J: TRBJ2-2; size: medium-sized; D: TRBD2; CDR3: CASSHSSGSRTGELFF; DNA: TGTGCCAGCAGCCATTCTAGCGGGAGTAGGACCGGGGAGCTGTTTTTT
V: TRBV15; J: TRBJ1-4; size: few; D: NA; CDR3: CATSTQGAPDEKLFF; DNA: TGTGCCACCAGCACGCAGGGAGCGCCGGATGAAAAACTGTTTTTT
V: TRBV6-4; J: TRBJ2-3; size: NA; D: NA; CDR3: CASSSQAVSTDTQYF; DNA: TGTGCCAGCAGTTCACAGGCTGTGAGCACAGATACGCAGTATTTT
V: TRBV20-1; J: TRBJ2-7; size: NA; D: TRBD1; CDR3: CSARLQQGIHEQYF; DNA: TGCAGTGCTAGACTTCAACAGGGGATTCACGAGCAGTACTTC
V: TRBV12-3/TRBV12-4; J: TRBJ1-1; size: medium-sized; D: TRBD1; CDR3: CASRTHRGRYTEAFF; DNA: TGTGCCAGCAGGACACACAGGGGGCGTTACACTGAAGCTTTCTTT
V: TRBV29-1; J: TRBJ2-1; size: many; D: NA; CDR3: CSVGVGGEQLF; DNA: TGCAGCGTTGGGGTTGGGGGCGAGCAGCTCTTC
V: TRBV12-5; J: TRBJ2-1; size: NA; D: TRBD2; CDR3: CAGGLVVAGVVEKFF; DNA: TGTGCTGGTGGTTTGGTGGTAGCGGGAGTAGTTGAGAAGTTCTTC
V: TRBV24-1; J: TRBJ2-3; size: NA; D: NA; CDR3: CATSDLESDTQYF; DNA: TGTGCCACCAGTGATTTGGAGTCAGATACGCAGTATTTT
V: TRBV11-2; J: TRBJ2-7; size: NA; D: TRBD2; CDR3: CASRGLAVEEQYF; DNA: TGTGCCAGCCGCGGACTAGCGGTAGAAGAGCAGTACTTC
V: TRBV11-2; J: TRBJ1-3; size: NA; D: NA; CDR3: CASSSVGAGNTIYF; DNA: TGTGCCAGCAGCTCGGTGGGGGCTGGAAACACCATATATTTT
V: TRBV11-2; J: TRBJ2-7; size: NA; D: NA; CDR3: CASSPRDEQYF; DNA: TGTGCCAGCTCCCCGCGGGACGAGCAGTACTTC
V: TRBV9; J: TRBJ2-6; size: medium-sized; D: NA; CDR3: CASSVMGNSGANVLTF; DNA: TGTGCCAGCAGCGTTATGGGGAACTCTGGGGCCAACGTCCTGACTTTC
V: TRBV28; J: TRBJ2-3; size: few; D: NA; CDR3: CASSSLFGADTQYF; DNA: TGTGCCAGCAGTTCCCTTTTTGGTGCAGATACGCAGTATTTT
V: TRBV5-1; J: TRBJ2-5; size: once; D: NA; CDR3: CASSLVGGRGLGETQYF; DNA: TGCGCCAGCAGCTTGGTCGGGGGCCGAGGTTTGGGAGAGACCCAGTACTTC
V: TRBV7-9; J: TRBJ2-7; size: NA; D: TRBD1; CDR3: CASSPGQGNHEQYF; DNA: TGTGCCAGCAGCCCTGGACAGGGGAATCACGAGCAGTACTTC
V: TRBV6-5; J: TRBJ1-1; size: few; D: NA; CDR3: CASSQKNRGLSNTEAFF; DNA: TGTGCCAGCAGTCAGAAAAACCGGGGGCTATCGAACACTGAAGCTTTCTTT
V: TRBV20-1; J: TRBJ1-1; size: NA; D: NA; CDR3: CSARDNSDTEAFF; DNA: TGCAGTGCTAGAGATAACAGCGACACTGAAGCTTTCTTT
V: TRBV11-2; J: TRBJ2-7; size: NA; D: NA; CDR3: CASSLLRVSEQYF; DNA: TGTGCCAGCAGCTTACTTAGGGTGTCCGAGCAGTACTTC
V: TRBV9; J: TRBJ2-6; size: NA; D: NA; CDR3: CASSVGGSTSGANVLTF; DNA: TGTGCCAGCAGCGTAGGAGGATCAACCTCTGGGGCCAACGTCCTGACTTTC
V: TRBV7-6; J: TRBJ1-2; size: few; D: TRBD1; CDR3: CASSPGTGDKGYTF; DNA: TGTGCCAGCAGCCCTGGGACAGGGGACAAAGGCTACACCTTC
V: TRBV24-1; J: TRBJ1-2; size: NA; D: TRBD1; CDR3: CATSEPGQKVYGYTF; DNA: TGTGCCACCAGTGAGCCGGGACAGAAAGTCTATGGCTACACCTTC
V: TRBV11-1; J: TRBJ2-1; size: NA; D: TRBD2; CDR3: CASSVGWAGAYNEQFF; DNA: TGTGCCAGCAGCGTGGGGTGGGCGGGAGCCTACAATGAGCAGTTCTTC
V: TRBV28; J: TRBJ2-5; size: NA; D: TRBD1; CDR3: CASSRTGGGETQYF; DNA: TGTGCCAGCAGCAGAACAGGGGGCGGTGAGACCCAGTACTTC
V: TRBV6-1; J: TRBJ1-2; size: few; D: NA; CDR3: CASSEVIGTRGYTF; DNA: TGTGCCAGCAGTGAAGTTATAGGGACTCGTGGCTACACCTTC
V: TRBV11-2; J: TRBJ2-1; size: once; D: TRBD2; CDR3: CASSLTSGRHNEQFF; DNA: TGTGCCAGCAGCTTGACTAGCGGGCGTCACAATGAGCAGTTCTTC
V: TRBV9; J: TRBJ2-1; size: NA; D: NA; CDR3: CASSGDTLGEQFF; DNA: TGTGCCAGCAGCGGCGACACCTTAGGAGAGCAGTTCTTC
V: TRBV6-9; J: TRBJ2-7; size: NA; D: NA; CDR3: CASSLGGSYEQYF; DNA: TGTGCCAGCAGTTTGGGCGGAAGCTACGAGCAGTACTTC
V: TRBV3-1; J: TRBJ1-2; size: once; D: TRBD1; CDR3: CASSQVSTGDGYTF; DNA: TGTGCCAGCAGCCAAGTCTCAACAGGGGATGGCTACACCTTC
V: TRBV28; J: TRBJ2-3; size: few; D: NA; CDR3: CASSLAGPGTDTQYF; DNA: TGTGCCAGCAGTTTGGCGGGGCCCGGCACAGATACGCAGTATTTT
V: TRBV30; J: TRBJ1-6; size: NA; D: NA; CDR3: CAWRQSGSPLHF; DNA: TGTGCCTGGCGACAGTCGGGTTCACCCCTCCACTTT
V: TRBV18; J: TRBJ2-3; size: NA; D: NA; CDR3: CATSTLAASTDTQYF; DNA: TGTGCCACCTCAACGCTGGCGGCTAGCACAGATACGCAGTATTTT